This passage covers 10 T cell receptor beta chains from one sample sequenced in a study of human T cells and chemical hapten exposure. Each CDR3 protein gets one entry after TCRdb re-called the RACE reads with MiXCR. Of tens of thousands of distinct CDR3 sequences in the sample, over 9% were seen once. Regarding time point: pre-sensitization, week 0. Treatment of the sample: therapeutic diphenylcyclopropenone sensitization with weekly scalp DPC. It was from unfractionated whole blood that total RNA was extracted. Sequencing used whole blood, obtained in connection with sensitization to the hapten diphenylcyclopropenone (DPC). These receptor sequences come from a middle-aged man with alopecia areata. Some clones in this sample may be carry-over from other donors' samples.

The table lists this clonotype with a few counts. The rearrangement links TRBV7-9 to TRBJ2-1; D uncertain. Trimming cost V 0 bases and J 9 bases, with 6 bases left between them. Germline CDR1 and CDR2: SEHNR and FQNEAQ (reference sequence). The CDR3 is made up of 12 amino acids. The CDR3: CASSLAEVEQFF. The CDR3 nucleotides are TGTGCCAGCAGCTTAGCAGAGGTTGAGCAGTTCTTC.

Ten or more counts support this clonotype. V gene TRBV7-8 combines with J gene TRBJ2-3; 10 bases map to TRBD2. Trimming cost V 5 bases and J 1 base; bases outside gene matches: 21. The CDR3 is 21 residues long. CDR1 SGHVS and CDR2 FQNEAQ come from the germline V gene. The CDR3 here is CASSHRGTGTSALSGTDTQYF. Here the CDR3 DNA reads TGTGCCAGCAGCCACCGTGGGACCGGGACTAGCGCTTTGAGTGGCACAGATACGCAGTATTTT.

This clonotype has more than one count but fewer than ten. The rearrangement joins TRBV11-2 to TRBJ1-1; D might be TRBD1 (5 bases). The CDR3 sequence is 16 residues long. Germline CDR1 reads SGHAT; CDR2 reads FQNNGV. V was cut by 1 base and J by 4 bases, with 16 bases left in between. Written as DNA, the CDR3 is TGTGCCAGCAGCTTAGGAGTCAGGGTAAGGAGCACTGAAGCTTTCTTT. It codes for CASSLGVRVRSTEAFF.

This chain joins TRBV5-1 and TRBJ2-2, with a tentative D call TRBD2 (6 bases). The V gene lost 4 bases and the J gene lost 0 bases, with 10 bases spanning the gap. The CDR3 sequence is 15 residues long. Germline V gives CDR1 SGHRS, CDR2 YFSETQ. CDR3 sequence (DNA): TGCGCCAGCAGCCCGGACTACTCGAACACCGGGGAGCTGTTTTTT. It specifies CASSPDYSNTGELFF.

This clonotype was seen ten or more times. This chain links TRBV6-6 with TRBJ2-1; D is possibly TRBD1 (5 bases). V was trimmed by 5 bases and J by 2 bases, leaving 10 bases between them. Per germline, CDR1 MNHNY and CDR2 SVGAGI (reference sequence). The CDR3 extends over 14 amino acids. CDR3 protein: CASSPGNPYNEQFF. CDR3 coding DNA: TGTGCCAGCAGTCCAGGGAACCCCTACAATGAGCAGTTCTTC.

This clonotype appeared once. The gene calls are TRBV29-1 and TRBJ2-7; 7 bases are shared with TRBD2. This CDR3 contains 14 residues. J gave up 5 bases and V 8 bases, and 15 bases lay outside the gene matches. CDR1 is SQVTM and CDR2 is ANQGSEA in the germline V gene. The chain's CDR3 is CSTDQLGRADEQYF. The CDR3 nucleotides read TGCAGCACGGACCAGTTGGGGAGGGCGGACGAGCAGTACTTC.

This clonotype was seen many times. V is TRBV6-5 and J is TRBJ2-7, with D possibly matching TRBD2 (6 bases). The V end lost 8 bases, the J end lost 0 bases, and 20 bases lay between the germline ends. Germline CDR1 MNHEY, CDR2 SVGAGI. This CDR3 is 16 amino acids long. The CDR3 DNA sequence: TGTGCCAGCGGGCCTAGCGTCAGCATACTCTCCTACGAGCAGTACTTC. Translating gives CASGPSVSILSYEQYF.

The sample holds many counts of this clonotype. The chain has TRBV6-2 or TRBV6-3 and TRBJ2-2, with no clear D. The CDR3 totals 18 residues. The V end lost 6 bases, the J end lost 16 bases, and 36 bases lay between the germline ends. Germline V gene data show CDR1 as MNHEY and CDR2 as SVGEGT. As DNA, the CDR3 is TGTGCCAGCAGAACAGAGTTACGAGGCGTTCGGCAGGCGAATGGGCGGTTTTTT. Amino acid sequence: CASRTELRGVRQANGRFF.

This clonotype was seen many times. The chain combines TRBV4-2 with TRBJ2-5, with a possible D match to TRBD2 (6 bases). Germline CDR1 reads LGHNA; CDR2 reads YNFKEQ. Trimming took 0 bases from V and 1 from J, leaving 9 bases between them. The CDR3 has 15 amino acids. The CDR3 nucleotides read TGTGCCAGCAGCCAAGATCGGGGGAGCCAAGAGACCCAGTACTTC. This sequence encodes CASSQDRGSQETQYF.

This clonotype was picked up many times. CDR3 region: CASLQVADEQYF. The CDR3, as DNA: TGCGCCAGCTTGCAAGTAGCGGACGAGCAGTACTTC. The rearrangement uses TRBV5-1 and TRBJ2-7, with D perhaps matching TRBD2 (6 bases). The CDR3 runs 12 residues. Germline values: CDR1 SGHRS, CDR2 YFSETQ. The V and J ends lost 7 bases and 5 bases respectively, with 13 bases between them.